This TCR beta chain was documented in a study of shared clonotypes between healthy human individuals. Using immunoSEQ multiplex PCR, the repertoire was profiled, and TCRdb retains in-frame clones only, with some absent. The sample records 650,000 to 800,000 clones, approximately 77% being singletons. Regarding the study as a whole: What limited the represented genetic and exposure-history diversity was the small number of donors. For sorted subsets, rarefaction showed incomplete sequencing despite large depth.

This clone was detected only a few times. As yet, its antigen is unknown. The sample taken for sequencing was memory CD4+ T cells sorted from blood. Sample subset: CD45RA-negative fraction. The TCR sequence derives from a woman in her twenties or thirties in good health.

CDR3 loop: CASSPDGEVQETQYF. CDR3 bases: TGCGCCAGCAGCCCAGATGGGGAGGTACAAGAGACCCAGTACTTC. The chain joins TRBV5-1 to TRBJ2-5; possible D gene TRBD2, 6 bases. Trimming took 4 bases from V and 2 from J, leaving 15 bases between them. This CDR3 is 15 amino acids long. Germline assignment: CDR1 SGHRS and CDR2 YFSETQ. The full variable domain, with the rest looked up from reference TRBV5-1 and TRBJ2-5, is KAGVTQTPRYLIKTRGQQVTLSCSPISGHRSVSWYQQTPGQGLQFLFEYFSETQRNKGNFPGRFSGRQFSNSRSEMNVSTLELGDSALYLCASSPDGEVQETQYFGPGTRLLVL.